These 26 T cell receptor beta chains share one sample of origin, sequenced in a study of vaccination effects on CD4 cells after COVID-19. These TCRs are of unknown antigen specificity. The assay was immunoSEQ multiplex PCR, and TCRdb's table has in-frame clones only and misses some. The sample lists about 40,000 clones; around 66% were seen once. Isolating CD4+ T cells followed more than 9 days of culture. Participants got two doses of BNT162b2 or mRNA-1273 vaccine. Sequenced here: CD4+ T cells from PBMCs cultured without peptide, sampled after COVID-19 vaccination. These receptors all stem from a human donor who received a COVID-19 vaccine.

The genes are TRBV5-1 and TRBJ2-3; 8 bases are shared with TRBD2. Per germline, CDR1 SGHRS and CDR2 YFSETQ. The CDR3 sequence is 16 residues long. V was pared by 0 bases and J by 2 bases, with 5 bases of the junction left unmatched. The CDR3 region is CASSLDLAGSTDTQYF. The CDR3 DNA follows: TGCGCCAGCAGCTTGGATCTAGCGGGCTCCACAGATACGCAGTATTTT.

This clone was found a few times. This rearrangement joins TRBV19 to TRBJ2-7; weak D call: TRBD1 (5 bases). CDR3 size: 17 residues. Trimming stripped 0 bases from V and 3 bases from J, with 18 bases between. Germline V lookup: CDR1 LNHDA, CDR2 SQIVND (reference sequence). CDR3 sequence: CASSIDGSGASLYEQYF. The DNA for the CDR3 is TGTGCCAGTAGTATAGATGGATCTGGGGCATCCCTCTACGAGCAGTACTTC.

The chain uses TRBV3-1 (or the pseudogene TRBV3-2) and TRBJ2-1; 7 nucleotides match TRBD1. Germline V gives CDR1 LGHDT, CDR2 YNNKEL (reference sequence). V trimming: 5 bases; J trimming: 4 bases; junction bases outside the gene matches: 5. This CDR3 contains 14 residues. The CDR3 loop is CASSSGQLYNEQFF. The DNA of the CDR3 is TGTGCCAGCAGCTCGGGACAGCTTTACAATGAGCAGTTCTTC.

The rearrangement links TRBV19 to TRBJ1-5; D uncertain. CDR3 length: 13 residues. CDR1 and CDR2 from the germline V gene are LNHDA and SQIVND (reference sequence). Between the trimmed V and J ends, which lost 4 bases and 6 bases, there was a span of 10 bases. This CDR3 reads CASSKQVGQPQHF. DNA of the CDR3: TGTGCCAGTAGTAAACAAGTGGGTCAGCCCCAGCATTTT.

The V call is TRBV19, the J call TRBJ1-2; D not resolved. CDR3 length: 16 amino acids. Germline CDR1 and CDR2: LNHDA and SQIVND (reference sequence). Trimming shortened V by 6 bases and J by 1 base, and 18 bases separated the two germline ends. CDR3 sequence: CASSSSPGQDNYGYTF. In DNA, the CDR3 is TGTGCCAGTAGCTCATCACCTGGGCAGGATAACTATGGCTACACCTTC.

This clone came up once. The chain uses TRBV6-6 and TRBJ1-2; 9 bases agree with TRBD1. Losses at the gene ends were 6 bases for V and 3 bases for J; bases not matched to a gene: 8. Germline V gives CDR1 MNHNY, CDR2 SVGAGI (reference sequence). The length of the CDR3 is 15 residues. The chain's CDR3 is CASSEPGQGDYGYTF. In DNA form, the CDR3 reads TGTGCCAGCAGCGAACCGGGACAGGGAGACTATGGCTACACCTTC.

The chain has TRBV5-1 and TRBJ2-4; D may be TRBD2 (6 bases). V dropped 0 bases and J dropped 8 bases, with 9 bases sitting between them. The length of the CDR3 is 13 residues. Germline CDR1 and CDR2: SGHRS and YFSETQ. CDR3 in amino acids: CASSLEGEDIQYF. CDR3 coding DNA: TGCGCCAGCAGCTTGGAAGGGGAGGACATTCAGTACTTC.

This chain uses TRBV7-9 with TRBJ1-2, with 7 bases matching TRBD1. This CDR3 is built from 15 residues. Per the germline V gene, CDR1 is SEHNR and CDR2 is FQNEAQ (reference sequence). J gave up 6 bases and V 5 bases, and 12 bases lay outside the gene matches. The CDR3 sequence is CASSPRGDSADGYTF. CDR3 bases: TGTGCCAGCAGCCCCCGGGGGGACAGTGCGGATGGCTACACCTTC.

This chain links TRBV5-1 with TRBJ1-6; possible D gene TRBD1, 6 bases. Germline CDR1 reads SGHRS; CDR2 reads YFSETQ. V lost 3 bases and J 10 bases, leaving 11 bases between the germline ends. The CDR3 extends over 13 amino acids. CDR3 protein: CASSWGGSSPLHF. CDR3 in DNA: TGCGCCAGCAGCTGGGGGGGCAGCTCACCCCTCCACTTT.

DNA for the CDR3: TGCAGCGTTTATGGACAGGCAACCTCCTCTGGAAACACCATATATTTT. Encoded protein: CSVYGQATSSGNTIYF. This chain links TRBV29-1 with TRBJ1-3, with 7 bases that match TRBD1. CDR3 length: 16 amino acids. Germline CDR1 reads SQVTM; CDR2 reads ANQGSEA. J was trimmed by 0 bases and V by 5 bases; bases with no gene match: 10.

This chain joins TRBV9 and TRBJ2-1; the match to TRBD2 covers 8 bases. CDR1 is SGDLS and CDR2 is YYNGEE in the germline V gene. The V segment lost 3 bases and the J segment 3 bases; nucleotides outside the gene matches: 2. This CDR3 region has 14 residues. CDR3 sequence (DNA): TGTGCCAGCAGCGGGGGACTAGGCTACAATGAGCAGTTCTTC. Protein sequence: CASSGGLGYNEQFF.

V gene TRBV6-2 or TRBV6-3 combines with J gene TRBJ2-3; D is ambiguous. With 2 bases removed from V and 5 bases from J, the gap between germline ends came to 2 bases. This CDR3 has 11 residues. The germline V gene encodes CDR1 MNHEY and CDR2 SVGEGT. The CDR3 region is CASSYRDTQYF. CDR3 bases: TGTGCCAGCAGTTACAGAGATACGCAGTATTTT.

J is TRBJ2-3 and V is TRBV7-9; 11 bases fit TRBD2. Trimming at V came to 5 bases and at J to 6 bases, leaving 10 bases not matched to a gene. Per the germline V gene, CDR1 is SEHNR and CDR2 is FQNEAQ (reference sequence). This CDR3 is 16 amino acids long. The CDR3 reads CASSVGVAGGPDTQYF. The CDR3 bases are TGTGCCAGCAGCGTAGGGGTAGCGGGGGGGCCCGATACGCAGTATTTT. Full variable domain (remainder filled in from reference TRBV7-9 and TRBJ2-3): DTGVSQNPRHKITKRGQNVTFRCDPISEHNRLYWYRQTLGQGPEFLTYFQNEAQLEKSRLLSDRFSAERPKGSFSTLEIQRTEQGDSAMYLCASSVGVAGGPDTQYFGPGTRLTVL.

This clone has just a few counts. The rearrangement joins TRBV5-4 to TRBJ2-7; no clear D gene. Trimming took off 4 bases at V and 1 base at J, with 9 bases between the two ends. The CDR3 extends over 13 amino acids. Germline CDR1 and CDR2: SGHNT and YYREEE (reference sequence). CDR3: CASSPRGSYEQYF. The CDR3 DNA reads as TGTGCCAGCAGCCCCAGAGGATCCTACGAGCAGTACTTC.

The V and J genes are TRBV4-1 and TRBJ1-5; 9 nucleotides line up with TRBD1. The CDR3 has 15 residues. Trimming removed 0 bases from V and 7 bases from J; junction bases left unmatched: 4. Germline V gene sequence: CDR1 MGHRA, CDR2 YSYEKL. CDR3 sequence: CASSQEGQGAQPQHF. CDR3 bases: TGCGCCAGCAGCCAAGAGGGACAGGGTGCCCAGCCCCAGCATTTT.

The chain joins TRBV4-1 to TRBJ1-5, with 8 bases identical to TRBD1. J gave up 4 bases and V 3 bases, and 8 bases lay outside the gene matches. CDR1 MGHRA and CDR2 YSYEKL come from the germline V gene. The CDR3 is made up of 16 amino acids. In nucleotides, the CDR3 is TGCGCCAGCAGCCAGATCAGGGGGCCCGTTAATCAGCCCCAGCATTTT. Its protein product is CASSQIRGPVNQPQHF.

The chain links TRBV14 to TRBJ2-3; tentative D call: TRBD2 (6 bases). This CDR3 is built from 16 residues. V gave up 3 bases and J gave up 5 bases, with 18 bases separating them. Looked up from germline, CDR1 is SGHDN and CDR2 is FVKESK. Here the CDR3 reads CASSQRDFRREDTQYF. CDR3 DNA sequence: TGTGCCAGCAGCCAGCGGGACTTCAGGCGAGAAGATACGCAGTATTTT. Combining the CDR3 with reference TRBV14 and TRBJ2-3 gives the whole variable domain EAGVTQFPSHSVIEKGQTVTLRCDPISGHDNLYWYRRVMGKEIKFLLHFVKESKQDESGMPNNRFLAERTGGTYSTLKVQPAELEDSGVYFCASSQRDFRREDTQYFGPGTRLTVL.

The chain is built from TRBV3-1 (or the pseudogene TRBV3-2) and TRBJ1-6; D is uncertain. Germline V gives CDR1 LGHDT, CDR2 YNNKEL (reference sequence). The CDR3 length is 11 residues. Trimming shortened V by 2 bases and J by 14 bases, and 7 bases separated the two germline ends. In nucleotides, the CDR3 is TGTGCCAGCAGCCAATTTCGGGCCCTCCACTTT. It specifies CASSQFRALHF.

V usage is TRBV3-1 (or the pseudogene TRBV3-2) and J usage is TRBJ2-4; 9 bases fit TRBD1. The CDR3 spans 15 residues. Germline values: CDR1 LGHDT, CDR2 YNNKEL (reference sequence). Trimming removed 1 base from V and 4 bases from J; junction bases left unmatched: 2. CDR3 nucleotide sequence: TGTGCCAGCAGCCAAGGGGGGACAGGGAAAAACATTCAGTACTTC. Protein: CASSQGGTGKNIQYF.

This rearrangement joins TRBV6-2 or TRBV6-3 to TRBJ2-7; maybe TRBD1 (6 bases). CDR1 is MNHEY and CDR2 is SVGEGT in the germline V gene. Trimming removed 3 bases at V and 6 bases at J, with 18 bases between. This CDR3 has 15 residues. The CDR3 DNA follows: TGTGCCAGCAGTTATACCCCGGGGACAATCGGCGAGCAGTACTTC. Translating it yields CASSYTPGTIGEQYF.

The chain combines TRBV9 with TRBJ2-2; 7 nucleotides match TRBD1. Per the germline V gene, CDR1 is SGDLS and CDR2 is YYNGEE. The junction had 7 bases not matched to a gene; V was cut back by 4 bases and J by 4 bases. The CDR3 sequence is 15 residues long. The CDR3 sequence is CASSPRDSRTGELFF. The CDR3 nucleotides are TGTGCCAGCAGCCCCCGGGACAGCCGCACCGGGGAGCTGTTTTTT.

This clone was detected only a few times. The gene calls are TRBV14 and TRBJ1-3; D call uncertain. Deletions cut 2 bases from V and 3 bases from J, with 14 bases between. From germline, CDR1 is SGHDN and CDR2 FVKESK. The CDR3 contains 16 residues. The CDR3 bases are TGTGCCAGCAGCCAATGGCGAGGGAGAAGTGGAAACACCATATATTTT. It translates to CASSQWRGRSGNTIYF.

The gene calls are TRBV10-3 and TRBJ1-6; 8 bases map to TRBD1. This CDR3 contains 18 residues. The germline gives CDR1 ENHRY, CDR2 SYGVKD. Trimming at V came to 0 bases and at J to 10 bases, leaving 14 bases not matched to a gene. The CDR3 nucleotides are TGTGCCATCAGTGAGTCGTTGAGTAGGTCAGGGGGCAAATCACCCCTCCACTTT. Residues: CAISESLSRSGGKSPLHF.

DNA of the CDR3: TGCGCCAGCAGACAGGACTATGGCTACACCTTC. It codes for CASRQDYGYTF. V gene TRBV4-1 combines with J gene TRBJ1-2; a possible D gene is TRBD1 (5 bases). CDR3 size: 11 residues. Germline assignment: CDR1 MGHRA and CDR2 YSYEKL. Trimming took off 6 bases at V and 3 bases at J, with 5 bases between the two ends.

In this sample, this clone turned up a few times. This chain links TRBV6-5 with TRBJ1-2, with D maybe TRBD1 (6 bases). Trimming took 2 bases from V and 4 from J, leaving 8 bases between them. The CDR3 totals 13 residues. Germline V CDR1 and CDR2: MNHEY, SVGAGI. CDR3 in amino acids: CASSYDRSYGYTF. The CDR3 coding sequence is TGTGCCAGCAGTTACGACAGGAGCTATGGCTACACCTTC.

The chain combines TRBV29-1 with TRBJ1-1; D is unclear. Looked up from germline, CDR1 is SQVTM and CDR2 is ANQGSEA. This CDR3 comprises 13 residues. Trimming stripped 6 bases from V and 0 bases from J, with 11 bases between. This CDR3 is CSVTRTLNTEAFF. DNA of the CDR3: TGCAGCGTCACCAGGACGTTGAACACTGAAGCTTTCTTT.